This TCR beta chain was sequenced during a study of cytotoxic CD8 clonotypes in ibrutinib-treated CLL. The data were produced by immunoSEQ multiplex PCR, yet TCRdb's version contains in-frame clones alone and is incomplete. The sample records 50,000 to 70,000 clones, 54% being singletons. Germline V gene lookup returns CDR1 MNHNY and CDR2 SVGAGI (reference sequence). V lost 2 bases and J lost 2; bases outside the gene matches: 4. The CDR3 is made up of 15 amino acids. This rearrangement joins TRBV6-6 to TRBJ2-3, with 7 bases identical to TRBD2. Sequenced here: PBMCs, sampled at disease progression, from a patient treated with ibrutinib. The TCR comes from a human donor with chronic lymphocytic leukemia. In DNA, the CDR3 is TGTGCCAGCAGTTACCCGGGGGGTACCACAGATACGCAGTATTTT. Its protein product is CASSYPGGTTDTQYF.